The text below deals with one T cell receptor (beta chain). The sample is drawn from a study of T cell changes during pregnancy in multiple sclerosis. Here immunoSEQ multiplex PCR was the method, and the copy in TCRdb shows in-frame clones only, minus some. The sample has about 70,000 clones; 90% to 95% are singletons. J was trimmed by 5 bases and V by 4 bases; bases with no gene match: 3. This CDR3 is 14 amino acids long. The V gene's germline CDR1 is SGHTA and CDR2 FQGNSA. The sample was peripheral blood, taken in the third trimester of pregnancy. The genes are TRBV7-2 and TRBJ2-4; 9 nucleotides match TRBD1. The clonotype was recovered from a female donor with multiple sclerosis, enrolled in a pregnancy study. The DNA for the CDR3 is TGTGCCAGCAGCTCGTGGACAGGGGAAAACATTCAGTACTTC. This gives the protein CASSSWTGENIQYF.